This T cell receptor beta chain originates from a study of T cell responses to AZD1222 COVID-19 vaccine. This table comes from immunoSEQ multiplex PCR, and its TCRdb copy is limited to in-frame clones, with some not included. The table includes around 140,000 clones, approximately 93% detected once. As to this clone: The antigen remains unidentified.

The study, taken as a whole, reports: Across spike, vaccine-associated CD4 TCRs were found, dominant at 160-218 and 743-854. Donors were mostly white British, more females; clonal diversity possibly underestimated. No repertoire was sampled before or during the peak T cell response, only after it. Seropositivity was recorded at baseline in only 6 or 7 AZD1222 recipients.

Trimming took off 8 bases at V and 3 bases at J, with 17 bases between the two ends. This CDR3 is 14 amino acids long. Germline V gene data show CDR1 as MDHEN and CDR2 as SYDVKM. The V and J genes are TRBV28 and TRBJ2-7; weak D call: TRBD1 (6 bases). The TCR was taken from an adult who had recovered from COVID-19. Material: peripheral blood, obtained after recovery from COVID-19. The CDR3 loop reads CASEERGWVYEQYF. In DNA form, the CDR3 reads TGTGCCAGCGAAGAGAGGGGGTGGGTCTACGAGCAGTACTTC.